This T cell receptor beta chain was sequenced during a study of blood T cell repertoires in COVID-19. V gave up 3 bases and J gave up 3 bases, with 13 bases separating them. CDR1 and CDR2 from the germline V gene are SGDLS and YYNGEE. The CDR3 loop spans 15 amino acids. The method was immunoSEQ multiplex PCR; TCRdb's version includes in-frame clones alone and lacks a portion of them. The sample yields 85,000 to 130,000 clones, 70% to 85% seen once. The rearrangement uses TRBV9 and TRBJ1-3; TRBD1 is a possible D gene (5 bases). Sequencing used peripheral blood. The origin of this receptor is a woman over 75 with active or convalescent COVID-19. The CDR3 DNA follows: TGTGCCAGCAGCGGATATCAGGGAGGTGGAAACACCATATATTTT. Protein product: CASSGYQGGGNTIYF.